This TCR beta chain was captured by sequencing in a study of cytomegalovirus exposure and HLA in healthy donors. Regarding the study as a whole: The only immune exposure information that was available was CMV serostatus. The later analysis indicated that the majority of CMV-associated TCR beta chains appeared HLA-restricted.

The trim removed 4 bases at V and 5 bases at J, leaving 1 base unmatched. The CDR3 extends over 12 amino acids. Germline loops: CDR1 SNHLY, CDR2 FYNNEI. This clone has more than one count but fewer than ten. Its antigen is unknown. Primers for the PCR totalled 60 Vbeta and 13 Jbeta. Data came from immunoSEQ multiplex PCR; TCRdb stores just in-frame clones and leaves some out. The sample lists about 140,000 clones; approximately 80% were seen once. Material: PBMCs. V gene TRBV2 combines with J gene TRBJ2-5, with 7 bases matching TRBD1. This sequence was found in a woman aged 40 to 55 in good health and CMV-seronegative. CDR3 protein: CASSVRGETQYF. The CDR3 bases are TGTGCCAGCAGTGTCAGGGGGGAGACCCAGTACTTC.